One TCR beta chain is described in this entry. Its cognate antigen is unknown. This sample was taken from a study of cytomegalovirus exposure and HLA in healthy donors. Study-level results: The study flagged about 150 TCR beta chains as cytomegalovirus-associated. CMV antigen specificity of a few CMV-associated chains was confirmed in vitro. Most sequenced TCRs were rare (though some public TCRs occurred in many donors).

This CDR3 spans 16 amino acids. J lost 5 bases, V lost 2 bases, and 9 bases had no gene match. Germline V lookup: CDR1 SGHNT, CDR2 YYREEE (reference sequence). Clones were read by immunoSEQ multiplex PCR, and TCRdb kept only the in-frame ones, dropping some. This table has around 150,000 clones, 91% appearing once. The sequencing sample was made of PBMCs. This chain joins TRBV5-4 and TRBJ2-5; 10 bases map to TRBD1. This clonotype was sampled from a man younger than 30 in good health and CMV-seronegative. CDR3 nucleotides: TGTGCCAGCAGCTTCGACAGGGGGCGTATTAAGGAGACCCAGTACTTC. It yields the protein CASSFDRGRIKETQYF.